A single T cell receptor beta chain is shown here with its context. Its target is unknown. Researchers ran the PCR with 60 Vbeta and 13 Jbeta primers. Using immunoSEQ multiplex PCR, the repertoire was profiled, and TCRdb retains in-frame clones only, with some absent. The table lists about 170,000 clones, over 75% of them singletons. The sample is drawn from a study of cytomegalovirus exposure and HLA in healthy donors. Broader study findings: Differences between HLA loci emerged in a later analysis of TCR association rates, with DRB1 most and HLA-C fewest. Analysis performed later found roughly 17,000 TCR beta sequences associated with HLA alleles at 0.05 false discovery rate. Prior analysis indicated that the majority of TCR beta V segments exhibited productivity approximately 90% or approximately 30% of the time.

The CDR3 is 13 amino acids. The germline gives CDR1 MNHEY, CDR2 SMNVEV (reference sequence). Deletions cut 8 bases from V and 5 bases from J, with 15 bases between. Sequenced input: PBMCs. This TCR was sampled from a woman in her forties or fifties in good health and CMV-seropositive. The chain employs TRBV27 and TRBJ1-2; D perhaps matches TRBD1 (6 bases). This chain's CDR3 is CASGTGSGYGYTF. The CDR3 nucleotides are TGTGCCAGCGGAACAGGGTCTGGGTATGGCTACACCTTC.